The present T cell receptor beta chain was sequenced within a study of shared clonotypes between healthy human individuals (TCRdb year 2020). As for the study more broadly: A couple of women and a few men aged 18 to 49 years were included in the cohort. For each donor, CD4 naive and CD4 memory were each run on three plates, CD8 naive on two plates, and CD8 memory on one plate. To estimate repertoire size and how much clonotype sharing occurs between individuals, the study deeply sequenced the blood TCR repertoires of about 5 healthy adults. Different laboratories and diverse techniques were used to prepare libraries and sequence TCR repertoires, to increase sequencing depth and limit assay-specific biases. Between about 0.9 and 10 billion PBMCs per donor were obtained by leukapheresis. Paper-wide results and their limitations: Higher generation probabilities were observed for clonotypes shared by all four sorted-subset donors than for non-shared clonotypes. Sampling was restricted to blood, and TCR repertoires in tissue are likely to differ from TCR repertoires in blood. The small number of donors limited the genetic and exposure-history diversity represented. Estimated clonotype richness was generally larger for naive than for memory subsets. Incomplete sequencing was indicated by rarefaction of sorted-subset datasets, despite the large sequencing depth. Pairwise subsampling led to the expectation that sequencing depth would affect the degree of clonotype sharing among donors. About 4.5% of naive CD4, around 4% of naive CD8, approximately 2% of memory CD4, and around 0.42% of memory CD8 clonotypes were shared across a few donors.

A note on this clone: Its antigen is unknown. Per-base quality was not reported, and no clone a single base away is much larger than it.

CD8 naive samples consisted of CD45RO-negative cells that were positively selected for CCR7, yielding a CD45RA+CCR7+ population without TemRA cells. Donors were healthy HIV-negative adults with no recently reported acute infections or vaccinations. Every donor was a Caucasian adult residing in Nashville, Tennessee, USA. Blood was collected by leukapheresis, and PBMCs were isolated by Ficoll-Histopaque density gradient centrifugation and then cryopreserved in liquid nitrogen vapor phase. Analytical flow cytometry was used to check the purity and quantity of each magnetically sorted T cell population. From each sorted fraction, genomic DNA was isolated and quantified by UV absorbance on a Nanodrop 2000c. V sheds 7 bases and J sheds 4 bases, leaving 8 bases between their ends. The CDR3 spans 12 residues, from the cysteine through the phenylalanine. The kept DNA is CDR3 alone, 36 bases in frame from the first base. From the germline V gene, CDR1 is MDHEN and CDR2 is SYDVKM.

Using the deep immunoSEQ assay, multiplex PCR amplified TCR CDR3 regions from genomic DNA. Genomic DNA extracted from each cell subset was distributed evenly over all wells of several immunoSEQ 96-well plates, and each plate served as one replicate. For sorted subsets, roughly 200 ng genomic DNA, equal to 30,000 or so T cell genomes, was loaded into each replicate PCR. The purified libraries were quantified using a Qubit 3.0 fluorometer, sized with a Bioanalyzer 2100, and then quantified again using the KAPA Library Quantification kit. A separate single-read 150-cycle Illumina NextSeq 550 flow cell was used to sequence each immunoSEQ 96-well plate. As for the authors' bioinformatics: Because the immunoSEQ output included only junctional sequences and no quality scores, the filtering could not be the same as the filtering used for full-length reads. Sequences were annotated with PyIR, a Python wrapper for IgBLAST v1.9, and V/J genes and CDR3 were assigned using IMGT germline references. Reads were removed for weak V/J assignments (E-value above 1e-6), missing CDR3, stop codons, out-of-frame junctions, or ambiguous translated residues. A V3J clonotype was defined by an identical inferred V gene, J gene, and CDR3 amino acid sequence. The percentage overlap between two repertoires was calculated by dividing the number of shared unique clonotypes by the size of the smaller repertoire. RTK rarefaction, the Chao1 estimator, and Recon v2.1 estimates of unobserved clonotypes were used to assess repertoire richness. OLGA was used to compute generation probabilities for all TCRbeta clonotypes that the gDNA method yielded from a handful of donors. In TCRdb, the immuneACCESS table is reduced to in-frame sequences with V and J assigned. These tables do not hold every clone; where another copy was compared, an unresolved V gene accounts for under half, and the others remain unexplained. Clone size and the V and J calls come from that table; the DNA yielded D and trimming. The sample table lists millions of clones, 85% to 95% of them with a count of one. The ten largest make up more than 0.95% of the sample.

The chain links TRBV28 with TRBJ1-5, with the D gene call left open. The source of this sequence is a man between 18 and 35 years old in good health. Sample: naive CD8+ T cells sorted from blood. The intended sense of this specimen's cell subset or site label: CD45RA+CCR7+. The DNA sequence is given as TGTGCCAGCAACATCGGGAATCAGCCCCAGCATTTT. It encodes CASNIGNQPQHF.